This record covers a single T cell receptor beta chain. Its antigen is unknown. This entry belongs to a study of shared clonotypes between healthy human individuals. Study-wide points: Few donors limited the genetic and exposure-history diversity represented. Sample collection involved blood only; tissue repertoires are likely different.

For genomic DNA, unsorted samples relied on about 90 million PBMCs. The CDR3 is 13 amino acids. V was trimmed by 4 bases and J by 2 bases, leaving 9 bases between them. Germline V gives CDR1 MGHRA, CDR2 YSYEKL. Deep-level settings were used for running the assay. Repertoires were generated with immunoSEQ multiplex PCR, while TCRdb's copy carries only in-frame clones and drops some. Of about 510,000 clones in the sample, approximately 85% were seen once. This chain links TRBV4-1 with TRBJ2-7; D is ambiguous. The sample consisted of PBMCs. The TCR sequence derives from a middle-aged woman in good health. Some clones in this sample may be carry-over from other donors' samples. The CDR3 bases are TGCGCCAGCAGCCGAGTCGGCGCCTACGAGCAGTACTTC. Amino acid sequence: CASSRVGAYEQYF.